A selection of T cell receptor beta chains follows, all from one sample in a study of OX40 agonist ivuxolimab in advanced cancers. The protocol was immunoSEQ multiplex PCR, while the TCRdb copy is restricted to in-frame clones and leaves out a portion. This table holds more than 50,000 clones, around nine tenths found once. The sample was CD4+ or CD8+ T cells sorted from blood, taken in a trial of the OX40 agonist ivuxolimab. These receptors were collected from an adult with an advanced solid tumor such as melanoma, head and neck, liver or kidney cancer. The CDR3 runs from the conserved cysteine through the conserved F or W. Each record gives: D gene, V gene, J gene, clone size, CDR3 DNA, CDR3 protein. D genes are given only for firm matches. Clone size is not always given. Where it is, it says once, few, many or a class for expanded clones.

d_gene: -; v_gene: TRBV19; j_gene: TRBJ2-3; abundance: -; CDR3nt: TGTGCCAGTAGTAGCTGGGGCGGCACAGATACGCAGTATTTT; CDR3aa: CASSSWGGTDTQYF
d_gene: -; v_gene: TRBV7-2; j_gene: TRBJ2-5; abundance: -; CDR3nt: TGTGCCAGCAGCACGGGGGTGGGACAAGAGACCCAGTACTTC; CDR3aa: CASSTGVGQETQYF
d_gene: -; v_gene: TRBV14; j_gene: TRBJ1-5; abundance: -; CDR3nt: TGTGCCAGCAGCCAAGCGGACAAGCCCCAGCATTTT; CDR3aa: CASSQADKPQHF
d_gene: -; v_gene: TRBV11-3; j_gene: TRBJ2-2; abundance: once; CDR3nt: TGTGCCAGCAGCCCAGGGGGGGGTGCGAACACCGGGGAGCTGTTTTTT; CDR3aa: CASSPGGGANTGELFF
d_gene: TRBD1; v_gene: TRBV7-2; j_gene: TRBJ1-1; abundance: -; CDR3nt: TGTGCCAGCAGGCCTGGGGGACAGTTGAACACTGAAGCTTTCTTT; CDR3aa: CASRPGGQLNTEAFF
d_gene: TRBD2; v_gene: TRBV19; j_gene: TRBJ2-1; abundance: -; CDR3nt: TGTGCCAGTAGCCCGGGGGGTCACTCCTACAATGAGCAGTTCTTC; CDR3aa: CASSPGGHSYNEQFF
d_gene: -; v_gene: TRBV5-1; j_gene: TRBJ1-3; abundance: -; CDR3nt: TGCGCCAGCCAGGATGTCTCTGGAAACACCATATATTTT; CDR3aa: CASQDVSGNTIYF
d_gene: -; v_gene: TRBV7-2; j_gene: TRBJ1-5; abundance: -; CDR3nt: TGTGCCAGCAGCTCCCGGGGAGGGAACAATCAGCCCCAGCATTTT; CDR3aa: CASSSRGGNNQPQHF
d_gene: TRBD2; v_gene: TRBV11-2; j_gene: TRBJ2-5; abundance: -; CDR3nt: TGTGCCAGCAGCTCGAGGACTAGCGGGGAAGGGACCCAGTACTTC; CDR3aa: CASSSRTSGEGTQYF
d_gene: TRBD2; v_gene: TRBV7-2; j_gene: TRBJ2-7; abundance: once; CDR3nt: TGTGCCAGCAGCTTAGGGGTCGGGAGGGGGTCCTACGAGCAGTACTTC; CDR3aa: CASSLGVGRGSYEQYF
d_gene: -; v_gene: TRBV2; j_gene: TRBJ2-3; abundance: -; CDR3nt: TGTGCCAGCAGTGAACAGGGGGGGAACACAGATACGCAGTATTTT; CDR3aa: CASSEQGGNTDTQYF
d_gene: TRBD1; v_gene: TRBV2; j_gene: TRBJ2-5; abundance: few; CDR3nt: TGTGCCAGCAGCCACCCTCCGGGACAGGGGTGGGAGACCCAGTACTTC; CDR3aa: CASSHPPGQGWETQYF
d_gene: -; v_gene: TRBV18; j_gene: TRBJ2-7; abundance: -; CDR3nt: TGTGCCAGCTCACCAAGGACTGAATATTACGAGCAGTACTTC; CDR3aa: CASSPRTEYYEQYF
d_gene: TRBD1; v_gene: TRBV19; j_gene: TRBJ2-5; abundance: once; CDR3nt: TGTGCCAGTAGTACAACGGGACAGGGGGAGACCCAGTACTTC; CDR3aa: CASSTTGQGETQYF
d_gene: -; v_gene: TRBV15; j_gene: TRBJ1-3; abundance: -; CDR3nt: TGTGCCACCAGCCCCCTTGGGCCTCGGTCTGGAAACACCATATATTTT; CDR3aa: CATSPLGPRSGNTIYF
d_gene: TRBD2; v_gene: TRBV7-2; j_gene: TRBJ2-2; abundance: -; CDR3nt: TGTGCCAGCAGCTCTACTAGCGGGAGGGCCAGCACCGGGGAGCTGTTTTTT; CDR3aa: CASSSTSGRASTGELFF
d_gene: TRBD1; v_gene: TRBV19; j_gene: TRBJ2-7; abundance: -; CDR3nt: TGTGCCAGTAGTATATCTAACAGGGGGGCCTACGAGCAGTACTTC; CDR3aa: CASSISNRGAYEQYF
d_gene: -; v_gene: TRBV5-4; j_gene: TRBJ2-2; abundance: -; CDR3nt: TGTGCCAGCAGCGGAGCTAGCGTCTCCTTTGGGGAGCTGTTTTTT; CDR3aa: CASSGASVSFGELFF
d_gene: -; v_gene: TRBV21-1; j_gene: TRBJ1-1; abundance: few; CDR3nt: TGTGCCAGCATCACAGGGAGTGGCACTGAAGCTTTCTTT; CDR3aa: CASITGSGTEAFF
d_gene: -; v_gene: TRBV9; j_gene: TRBJ1-2; abundance: -; CDR3nt: TGTGCCAGCAGCGTAGAGCCCGGGCAGAACTATGGCTACACCTTC; CDR3aa: CASSVEPGQNYGYTF
d_gene: TRBD1; v_gene: TRBV7-6; j_gene: TRBJ2-5; abundance: -; CDR3nt: TGTGCCAGCAGCCCCCGGGGACAGGGTTCGGAGACCCAGTACTTC; CDR3aa: CASSPRGQGSETQYF
d_gene: -; v_gene: TRBV2; j_gene: TRBJ2-5; abundance: -; CDR3nt: TGTGCCAGCAGTGAAAGCAGGGGGGAGCAAGAGACCCAGTACTTC; CDR3aa: CASSESRGEQETQYF
d_gene: -; v_gene: TRBV4-2; j_gene: TRBJ2-7; abundance: once; CDR3nt: TGTGCCAGCAGCCAAGGCCAGGGGAAACACGAGCAGTACTTC; CDR3aa: CASSQGQGKHEQYF
d_gene: -; v_gene: TRBV4-3; j_gene: TRBJ2-3; abundance: -; CDR3nt: TGCGCCAGCAGCCAAGGGGCAGAAACAGATACGCAGTATTTT; CDR3aa: CASSQGAETDTQYF
d_gene: -; v_gene: TRBV28; j_gene: TRBJ1-3; abundance: -; CDR3nt: TGTGCCAGCAGAGACCGCTCTGGAAACACCATATATTTT; CDR3aa: CASRDRSGNTIYF
d_gene: -; v_gene: TRBV18; j_gene: TRBJ2-7; abundance: -; CDR3nt: TGTGCCAGCTCACCACAGGGGATTCGGGAGCAGTACTTC; CDR3aa: CASSPQGIREQYF
d_gene: -; v_gene: TRBV9; j_gene: TRBJ1-2; abundance: -; CDR3nt: TGTGCCAGCAGCTCCCCTTACAGGGTCGCCTATGGCTACACCTTC; CDR3aa: CASSSPYRVAYGYTF
d_gene: TRBD1; v_gene: TRBV18; j_gene: TRBJ2-3; abundance: -; CDR3nt: TGTGCCAGCTCACCCCAGACAGGGGTTGGAGATACGCAGTATTTT; CDR3aa: CASSPQTGVGDTQYF
d_gene: TRBD2; v_gene: TRBV2; j_gene: TRBJ2-7; abundance: -; CDR3nt: TGTGCCAGCAGTGGACTAGCGGGACAATACTACGAGCAGTACTTC; CDR3aa: CASSGLAGQYYEQYF
d_gene: -; v_gene: TRBV7-3; j_gene: TRBJ2-3; abundance: -; CDR3nt: TGTGCCAGCAGCTTAATGGGGATAGGGACAGATACGCAGTATTTT; CDR3aa: CASSLMGIGTDTQYF
d_gene: -; v_gene: TRBV7-2; j_gene: TRBJ1-1; abundance: -; CDR3nt: TGTGCCAGCAGCCGAGGGGTCACTGAAGCTTTCTTT; CDR3aa: CASSRGVTEAFF
d_gene: TRBD1; v_gene: TRBV10-3; j_gene: TRBJ1-5; abundance: -; CDR3nt: TGTGCCATCAGTGACCCTCGGACAGGTCTGAATCAGCCCCAGCATTTT; CDR3aa: CAISDPRTGLNQPQHF
d_gene: TRBD1; v_gene: TRBV9; j_gene: TRBJ2-1; abundance: -; CDR3nt: TGTGCCAGCAGCAGAGGACAGGGGAGCTCCTACAATGAGCAGTTCTTC; CDR3aa: CASSRGQGSSYNEQFF
d_gene: TRBD2; v_gene: TRBV9; j_gene: TRBJ2-3; abundance: -; CDR3nt: TGTGCCAGCAGCGCCCCAGGGAGCTACGGGAGGGCCTCAGATACGCAGTATTTT; CDR3aa: CASSAPGSYGRASDTQYF
d_gene: TRBD1; v_gene: TRBV27; j_gene: TRBJ2-4; abundance: -; CDR3nt: TGTGCCAGCAGTAAGGGACAGGGCCCATCGCTCGCCAAAAACATTCAGTACTTC; CDR3aa: CASSKGQGPSLAKNIQYF
d_gene: TRBD1; v_gene: TRBV7-2; j_gene: TRBJ1-1; abundance: -; CDR3nt: TGTGCCAGCAGCTGGGAAGGACAGGGAGGGGTTTTCTTT; CDR3aa: CASSWEGQGGVFF
d_gene: -; v_gene: TRBV6-6; j_gene: TRBJ2-7; abundance: -; CDR3nt: TGTGCCAGCATCGTGGGACCTCGCGGCGAGCAGTACTTC; CDR3aa: CASIVGPRGEQYF
d_gene: -; v_gene: TRBV6-1; j_gene: TRBJ2-7; abundance: few; CDR3nt: TGTGCCAGCAGTGATTATGGGGGGGCCGCCTACGAGCAGTACTTC; CDR3aa: CASSDYGGAAYEQYF
d_gene: -; v_gene: TRBV9; j_gene: TRBJ2-3; abundance: -; CDR3nt: TGTGCCAGCAGCGTAGTTGGGAATATTGGCGAAGATACGCAGTATTTT; CDR3aa: CASSVVGNIGEDTQYF
d_gene: TRBD1; v_gene: TRBV5-1; j_gene: TRBJ2-7; abundance: -; CDR3nt: TGCGCCAGCAGCTTACCAGGGGGCGCGGGAGAGCAGTACTTC; CDR3aa: CASSLPGGAGEQYF
d_gene: TRBD2; v_gene: TRBV14; j_gene: TRBJ2-1; abundance: -; CDR3nt: TGTGCCAGCAGCCGAAGCAACGGGGAGGGCCGGCTCTTC; CDR3aa: CASSRSNGEGRLF
d_gene: TRBD1; v_gene: TRBV28; j_gene: TRBJ1-2; abundance: -; CDR3nt: TGTGCCAGCAGTCAAGGACAGGGGGCGCTTGGCTACACCTTC; CDR3aa: CASSQGQGALGYTF
d_gene: -; v_gene: TRBV30; j_gene: TRBJ2-6; abundance: -; CDR3nt: TGTGCCTGGAGTCGGTCCTCTGGGGCCAACGTCCTGACTTTC; CDR3aa: CAWSRSSGANVLTF
d_gene: -; v_gene: TRBV28; j_gene: TRBJ1-4; abundance: -; CDR3nt: TGTGCCAGCAGTCCCCCCGCGGGTGGGAGTGAAAAACTGTTTTTT; CDR3aa: CASSPPAGGSEKLFF
d_gene: -; v_gene: TRBV27; j_gene: TRBJ2-5; abundance: once; CDR3nt: TGTGCCAGCAGTTCACAAGAGACCCAGTACTTC; CDR3aa: CASSSQETQYF
d_gene: TRBD1; v_gene: TRBV30; j_gene: TRBJ2-6; abundance: -; CDR3nt: TGTGCCTGGCGAGACAGGGCATCGATTCCTTCTGGGGCCAACGTCCTGACTTTC; CDR3aa: CAWRDRASIPSGANVLTF
d_gene: -; v_gene: TRBV4-1; j_gene: TRBJ1-5; abundance: -; CDR3nt: TGCGCCAGCAGCCAAGTTGATCGGGGGTACAATCAGCCCCAGCATTTT; CDR3aa: CASSQVDRGYNQPQHF
d_gene: -; v_gene: TRBV11-2; j_gene: TRBJ2-3; abundance: -; CDR3nt: TGTGCCAGCAGCTTTCAAGCTACAGATACGCAGTATTTT; CDR3aa: CASSFQATDTQYF
d_gene: TRBD1; v_gene: TRBV28; j_gene: TRBJ1-6; abundance: few; CDR3nt: TGTGCCAGCAGTTTAGGACAGGGGTATTCACCCCTCCACTTT; CDR3aa: CASSLGQGYSPLHF
d_gene: -; v_gene: TRBV4-1; j_gene: TRBJ2-5; abundance: few; CDR3nt: TGCGCCAGCAGCGCTACCCGAGTGGGAGGGACCCAGTACTTC; CDR3aa: CASSATRVGGTQYF
d_gene: -; v_gene: TRBV6-4; j_gene: TRBJ2-3; abundance: -; CDR3nt: TGTGCCAGCAGCATAGGATTAGCTAATACGCAGTATTTT; CDR3aa: CASSIGLANTQYF
d_gene: -; v_gene: TRBV14; j_gene: TRBJ2-3; abundance: -; CDR3nt: TGTGCCAGCAGCCGGCAAGGTAGAGTGTGGGGAACAGATACGCAGTATTTT; CDR3aa: CASSRQGRVWGTDTQYF
d_gene: -; v_gene: TRBV7-2; j_gene: TRBJ1-1; abundance: -; CDR3nt: TGTGCCAGCAGCCCCGGGCGGAACACTGAAGCTTTCTTT; CDR3aa: CASSPGRNTEAFF
d_gene: TRBD2; v_gene: TRBV5-1; j_gene: TRBJ2-5; abundance: -; CDR3nt: TGCGCCAGCAGCTTGACTCTAACTAGCGGGGAGACCCAGTACTTC; CDR3aa: CASSLTLTSGETQYF
d_gene: TRBD2; v_gene: TRBV7-2; j_gene: TRBJ2-1; abundance: -; CDR3nt: TGTGCCAGCAGCTACACTAGCGTCACCTACAATGAGCAGTTCTTC; CDR3aa: CASSYTSVTYNEQFF
d_gene: -; v_gene: TRBV5-1; j_gene: TRBJ2-5; abundance: -; CDR3nt: TGCGCCAGCAGCTTGAGGGCCATGCAAGAGACCCAGTACTTC; CDR3aa: CASSLRAMQETQYF
d_gene: -; v_gene: TRBV29-1; j_gene: TRBJ2-7; abundance: -; CDR3nt: TGCAGCGTTGACATAGGGGAAGGCGAGCAGTACTTC; CDR3aa: CSVDIGEGEQYF
d_gene: TRBD1; v_gene: TRBV11-2; j_gene: TRBJ1-5; abundance: -; CDR3nt: TGTGCCAGCAGCCAGGACAGGGGGAGCAATCAGCCCCAGCATTTT; CDR3aa: CASSQDRGSNQPQHF